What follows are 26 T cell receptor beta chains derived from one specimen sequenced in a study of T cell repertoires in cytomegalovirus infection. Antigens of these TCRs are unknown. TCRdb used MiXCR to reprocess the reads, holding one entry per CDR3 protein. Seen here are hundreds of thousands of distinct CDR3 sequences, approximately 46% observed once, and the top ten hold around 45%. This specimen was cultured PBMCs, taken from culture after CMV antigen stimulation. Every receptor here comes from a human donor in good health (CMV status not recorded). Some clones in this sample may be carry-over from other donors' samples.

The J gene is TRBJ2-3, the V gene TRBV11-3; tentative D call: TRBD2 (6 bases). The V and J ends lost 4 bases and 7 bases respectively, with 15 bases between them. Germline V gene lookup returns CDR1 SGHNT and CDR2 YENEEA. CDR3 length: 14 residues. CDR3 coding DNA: TGTGCCAGCAGCTCGTCGGGACTCCCAAATACGCAGTATTTT. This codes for CASSSSGLPNTQYF.

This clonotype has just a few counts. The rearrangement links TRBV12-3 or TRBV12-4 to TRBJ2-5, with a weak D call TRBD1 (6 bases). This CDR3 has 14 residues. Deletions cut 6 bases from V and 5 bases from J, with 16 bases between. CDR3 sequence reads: CASSAGASFETQYF. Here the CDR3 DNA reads TGTGCCAGCAGCGCAGGGGCCTCATTTGAGACCCAGTACTTC.

CDR3 nucleotide sequence: TGTGCCAGCAGTTTGGAGGCACCCAAATACAATGAGCAGTTCTTC. Protein sequence: CASSLEAPKYNEQFF. This chain connects TRBV27 to TRBJ2-1; D perhaps matches TRBD2 (5 bases). Trimming left V 3 bases short and J 4 bases short, with 13 bases between. The CDR3 runs 15 residues. The germline gives CDR1 MNHEY, CDR2 SMNVEV (reference sequence).

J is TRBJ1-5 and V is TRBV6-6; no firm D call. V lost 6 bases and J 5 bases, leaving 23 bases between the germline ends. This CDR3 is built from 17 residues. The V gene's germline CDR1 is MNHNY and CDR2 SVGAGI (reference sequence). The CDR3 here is CASSDLPVTFWDQPQHF. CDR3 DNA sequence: TGTGCCAGCAGCGACCTACCGGTCACCTTTTGGGATCAGCCCCAGCATTTT.

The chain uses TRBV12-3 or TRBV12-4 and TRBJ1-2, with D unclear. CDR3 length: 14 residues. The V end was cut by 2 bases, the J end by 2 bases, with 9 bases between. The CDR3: CASSLRRMNYGYTF. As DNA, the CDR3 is TGTGCCAGCAGTTTACGGCGGATGAACTATGGCTACACCTTC.

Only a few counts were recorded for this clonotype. Written as DNA, the CDR3 is TGTGCCAGCAGTTTGGGCCCCGGGGGACATACGCAGTATTTT. As protein: CASSLGPGGHTQYF. J is TRBJ2-3 and V is TRBV12-3 or TRBV12-4; perhaps TRBD2 as D (6 bases). The CDR3 extends over 14 amino acids. Trimming removed 3 bases at V and 7 bases at J, with 14 bases between.

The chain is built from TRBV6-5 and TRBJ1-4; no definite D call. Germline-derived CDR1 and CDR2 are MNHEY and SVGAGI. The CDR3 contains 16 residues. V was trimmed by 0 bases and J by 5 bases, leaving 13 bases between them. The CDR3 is CASSYSSLGKNEKLFF. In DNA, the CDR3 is TGTGCCAGCAGTTACTCGAGTTTAGGCAAGAATGAAAAACTGTTTTTT.

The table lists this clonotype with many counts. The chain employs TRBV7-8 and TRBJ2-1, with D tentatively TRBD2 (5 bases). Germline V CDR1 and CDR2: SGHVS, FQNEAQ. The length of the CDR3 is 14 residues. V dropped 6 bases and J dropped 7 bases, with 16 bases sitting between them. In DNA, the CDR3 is TGTGCCAGCAGTCATCGGCGGGCTAGGAATGAGCAGTTCTTC. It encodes CASSHRRARNEQFF.

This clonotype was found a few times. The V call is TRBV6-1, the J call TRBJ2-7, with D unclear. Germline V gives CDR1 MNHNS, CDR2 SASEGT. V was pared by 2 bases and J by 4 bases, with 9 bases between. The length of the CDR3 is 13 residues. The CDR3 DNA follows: TGTGCCAGCAGTGAATTTGACGGATACGAGCAGTACTTC. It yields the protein CASSEFDGYEQYF.

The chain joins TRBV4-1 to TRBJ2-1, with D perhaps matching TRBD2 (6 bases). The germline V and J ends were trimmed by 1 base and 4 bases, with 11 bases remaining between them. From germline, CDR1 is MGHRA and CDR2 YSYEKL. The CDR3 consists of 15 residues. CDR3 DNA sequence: TGCGCCAGCAGCCAAGCTACTAGCCTTTACAATGAGCAGTTCTTC. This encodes CASSQATSLYNEQFF.

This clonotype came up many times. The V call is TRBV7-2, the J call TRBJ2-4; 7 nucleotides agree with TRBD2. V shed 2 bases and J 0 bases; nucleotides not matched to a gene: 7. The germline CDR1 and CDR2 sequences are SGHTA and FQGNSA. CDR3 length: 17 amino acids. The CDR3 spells CASSLYPLAVAKNIQYF. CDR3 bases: TGTGCCAGCAGCTTATATCCTCTAGCGGTAGCCAAAAACATTCAGTACTTC.

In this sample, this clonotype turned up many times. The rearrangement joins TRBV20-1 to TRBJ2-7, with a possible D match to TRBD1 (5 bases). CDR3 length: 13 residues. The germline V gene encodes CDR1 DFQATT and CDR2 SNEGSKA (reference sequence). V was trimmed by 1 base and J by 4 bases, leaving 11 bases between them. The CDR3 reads CSARGVAGYEQYF. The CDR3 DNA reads TGCAGTGCTAGAGGGGTGGCAGGGTACGAGCAGTACTTC.

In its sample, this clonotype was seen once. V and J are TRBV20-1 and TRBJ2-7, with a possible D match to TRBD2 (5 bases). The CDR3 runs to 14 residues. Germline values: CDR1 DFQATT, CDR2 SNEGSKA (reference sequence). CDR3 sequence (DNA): TGCAGCGTCCCGTCGGAATTCGGAGGCTACGAGCAGTACTTC. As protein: CSVPSEFGGYEQYF.

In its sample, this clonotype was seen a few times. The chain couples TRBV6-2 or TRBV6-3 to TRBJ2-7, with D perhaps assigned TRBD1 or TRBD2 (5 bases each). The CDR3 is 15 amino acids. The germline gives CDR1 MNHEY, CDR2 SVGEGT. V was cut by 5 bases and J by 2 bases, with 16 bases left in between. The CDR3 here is CASSRAGTPTYEQYF. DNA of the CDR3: TGTGCCAGCAGTCGCGCCGGGACGCCGACCTACGAGCAGTACTTC.

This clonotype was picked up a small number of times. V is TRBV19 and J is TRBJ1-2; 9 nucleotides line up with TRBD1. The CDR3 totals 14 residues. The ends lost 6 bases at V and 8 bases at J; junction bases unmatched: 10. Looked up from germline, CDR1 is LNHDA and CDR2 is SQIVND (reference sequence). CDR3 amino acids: CASSEGQGGGGYTF. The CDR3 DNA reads TGTGCCAGTAGCGAGGGACAGGGTGGTGGAGGCTACACCTTC.

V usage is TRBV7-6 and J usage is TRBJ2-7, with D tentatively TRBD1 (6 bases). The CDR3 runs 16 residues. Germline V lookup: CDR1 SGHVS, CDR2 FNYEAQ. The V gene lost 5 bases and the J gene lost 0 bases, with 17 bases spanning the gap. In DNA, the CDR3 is TGTGCCAGCAGCCACACAGGGCGCCTCAGCTCCTACGAGCAGTACTTC. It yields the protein CASSHTGRLSSYEQYF.

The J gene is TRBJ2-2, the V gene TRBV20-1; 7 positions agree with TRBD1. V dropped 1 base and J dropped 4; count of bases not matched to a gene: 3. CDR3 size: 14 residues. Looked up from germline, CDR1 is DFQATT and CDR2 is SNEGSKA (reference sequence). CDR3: CSARAGTATGELFF. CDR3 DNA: TGCAGTGCTAGAGCCGGGACAGCCACCGGGGAGCTGTTTTTT.

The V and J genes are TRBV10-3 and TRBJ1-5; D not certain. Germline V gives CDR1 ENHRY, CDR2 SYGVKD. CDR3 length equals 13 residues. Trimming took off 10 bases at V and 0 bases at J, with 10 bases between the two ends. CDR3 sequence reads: CATRTDSNQPQHF. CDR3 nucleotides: TGTGCCACCCGGACGGATAGCAATCAGCCCCAGCATTTT.

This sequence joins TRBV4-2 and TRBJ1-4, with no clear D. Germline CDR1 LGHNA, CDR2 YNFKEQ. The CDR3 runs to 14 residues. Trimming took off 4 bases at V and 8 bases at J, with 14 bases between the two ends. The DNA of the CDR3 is TGTGCCAGCAGCCCCACCGGGCCGGGGGAAAAACTGTTTTTT. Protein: CASSPTGPGEKLFF.

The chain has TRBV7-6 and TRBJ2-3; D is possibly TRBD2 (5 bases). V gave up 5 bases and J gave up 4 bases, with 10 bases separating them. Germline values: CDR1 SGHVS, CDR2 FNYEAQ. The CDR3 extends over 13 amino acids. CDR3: CASSPRAADTQYF. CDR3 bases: TGTGCCAGCAGCCCTAGAGCGGCAGATACGCAGTATTTT.

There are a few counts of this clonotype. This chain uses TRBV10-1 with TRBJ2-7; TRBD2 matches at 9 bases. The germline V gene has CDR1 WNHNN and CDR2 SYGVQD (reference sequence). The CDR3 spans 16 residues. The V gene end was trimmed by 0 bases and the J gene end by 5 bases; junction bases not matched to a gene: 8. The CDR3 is CASSESSVAGADEQYF. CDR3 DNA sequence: TGCGCCAGCAGTGAGTCGTCAGTAGCGGGAGCGGACGAGCAGTACTTC.

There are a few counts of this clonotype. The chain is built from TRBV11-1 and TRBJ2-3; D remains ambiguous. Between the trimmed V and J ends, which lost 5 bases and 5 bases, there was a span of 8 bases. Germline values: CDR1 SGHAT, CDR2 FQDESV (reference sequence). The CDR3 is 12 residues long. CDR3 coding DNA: TGTGCCAGCAGCCTAATGGGAGATACGCAGTATTTT. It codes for CASSLMGDTQYF.

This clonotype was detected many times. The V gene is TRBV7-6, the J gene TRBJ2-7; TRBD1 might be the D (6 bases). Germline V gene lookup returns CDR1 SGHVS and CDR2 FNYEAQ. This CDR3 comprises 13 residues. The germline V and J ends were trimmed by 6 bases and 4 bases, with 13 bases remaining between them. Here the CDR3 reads CASSGPGVYEQYF. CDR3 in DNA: TGTGCCAGCAGTGGTCCAGGGGTGTACGAGCAGTACTTC.

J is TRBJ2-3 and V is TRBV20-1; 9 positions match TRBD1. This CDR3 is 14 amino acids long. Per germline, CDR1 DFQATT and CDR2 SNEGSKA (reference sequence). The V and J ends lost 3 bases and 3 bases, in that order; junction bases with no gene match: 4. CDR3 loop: CSASRDRDTDTQYF. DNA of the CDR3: TGCAGTGCTAGCCGGGACAGGGATACAGATACGCAGTATTTT.

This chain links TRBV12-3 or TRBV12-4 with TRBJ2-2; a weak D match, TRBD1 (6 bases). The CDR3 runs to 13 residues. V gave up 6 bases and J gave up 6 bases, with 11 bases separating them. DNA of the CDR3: TGTGCCAGCAGGCCCGCAGGGGCCGGGGAGCTGTTTTTT. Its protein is CASRPAGAGELFF.

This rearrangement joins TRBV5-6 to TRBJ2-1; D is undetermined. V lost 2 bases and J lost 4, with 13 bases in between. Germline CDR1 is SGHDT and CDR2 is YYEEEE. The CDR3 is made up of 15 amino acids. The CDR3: CASSFDPPIYNEQFF. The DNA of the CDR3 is TGTGCCAGCAGCTTCGATCCCCCCATATACAATGAGCAGTTCTTC.